The 9 T cell receptor beta chains below come from one sample, sequenced in a study of blood T cells in healthy people across ages. Primers used in a second PCR of about 6 to 12 cycles were a sample-barcoded 5' primer and a J-beta primer mix. TCRdb ran MiXCR on the 5' RACE reads and lists one entry per CDR3 protein. The sample lists roughly 700,000 distinct CDR3 sequences, roughly 25% occurring once. A further study also used this sample, focusing on T cells of mothers and their children.

The sample was blood. Receptors originate from a boy aged 5 to 17 in good health.

As to this clonotype: Compared with germline, one end of the junction differs, possibly owing to a read error. The V and J genes are TRBV4-2 and TRBJ1-2, with TRBD1 as a possible D gene (5 bases). There are 14 residues in the CDR3. Germline V gives CDR1 LGHNA, CDR2 YNFKEQ. The DNA of the CDR3 is TGTGTCAGCAGCCAAGCGGAGGGGAGCTATGGCTACACCTTC. Its translation: CVSSQAEGSYGYTF.

In this sample, this clonotype turned up a few times. This chain links TRBV19 with TRBJ1-2; D not certain. The CDR3 has 15 amino acids. Germline loops: CDR1 LNHDA, CDR2 SQIVND (reference sequence). V was shortened by 0 bases and J by 1 base, with 9 bases between the two germline ends. CDR3 nucleotides: TGTGCCAGTAGTATAGACGCTGTCGGTAACTATGGCTACACCTTC. Its protein product is CASSIDAVGNYGYTF. Supplemented by reference TRBV19 and TRBJ1-2, the full variable domain reads DGGITQSPKYLFRKEGQNVTLSCEQNLNHDAMYWYRQDPGQGLRLIYYSQIVNDFQKGDIAEGYSVSREKKESFPLTVTSAQKNPTAFYLCASSIDAVGNYGYTFGSGTRLTVV.

The rearrangement joins TRBV5-1 to TRBJ1-1, with a weak D call TRBD1 (5 bases). The CDR3 sequence is 15 residues long. Germline V CDR1 and CDR2: SGHRS, YFSETQ. V lost 0 bases and J lost 4, with 13 bases in between. The CDR3 region has the DNA TGCGCCAGCAGCTTGGATGCGGGGCGAGGCACTGAAGCTTTCTTT. This translates into CASSLDAGRGTEAFF.

The V gene is TRBV20-1, the J gene TRBJ2-7; D is possibly TRBD2 (6 bases). This CDR3 has 15 amino acids. CDR1 is DFQATT, CDR2 SNEGSKA, per germline (reference sequence). V was pared by 1 base and J by 0 bases, with 13 bases between. The CDR3 loop reads CSARGGTASSYEQYF. The DNA of the CDR3 is TGCAGTGCTAGAGGCGGGACGGCTAGCTCCTACGAGCAGTACTTC.

V and J are TRBV5-1 and TRBJ2-5; 7 bases line up with TRBD1. Near its end, the DNA agrees better with TRBJ2-1, so the J call may be wrong. This CDR3 contains 14 residues. Germline V gene sequence: CDR1 SGHRS, CDR2 YFSETQ. CDR3 DNA: TGCGCCAGCAGCCCCGTGGGACAGCACAGTGAGCAGTTCTTC. Protein: CASSPVGQHSEQFF.

This clonotype was seen a handful of times. This chain joins TRBV2 and TRBJ1-4; D is possibly TRBD1 (5 bases). Germline CDR1 SNHLY, CDR2 FYNNEI. The CDR3 sequence is 13 residues long. V lost 4 bases, J lost 4 bases, and 7 bases lay in between. The CDR3 DNA follows: TGTGCCAGCAGTGTAGGGGTTAATGAAAAACTGTTTTTT. Protein: CASSVGVNEKLFF. Variable domain in full (rest from reference TRBV2 and TRBJ1-4): EPEVTQTPSHQVTQMGQEVILRCVPISNHLYFYWYRQILGQKVEFLVSFYNNEISEKSEIFDDQFSVERPDGSNFTLKIRSTKLEDSAMYFCASSVGVNEKLFFGSGTQLSVL.

This chain joins TRBV6-1 and TRBJ2-7, with 13 bases fitting TRBD2. The trim removed 4 bases at V and 5 bases at J, leaving 5 bases unmatched. CDR1 MNHNS and CDR2 SASEGT come from the germline V gene. The CDR3 has 15 residues. CDR3 protein: CASSVGTSGTDEQYF. CDR3 nucleotides: TGTGCCAGCAGTGTCGGGACTAGCGGGACCGACGAGCAGTACTTC.

This clonotype was counted between two and nine times. The rearrangement uses TRBV20-1 and TRBJ2-5, with D perhaps TRBD2 (5 bases). The J call may be mistaken, given a closer DNA end match to TRBJ2-1. In germline, CDR1 is DFQATT, CDR2 SNEGSKA (reference sequence). The CDR3 is 12 residues long. CDR3 nucleotide sequence: TGCAGTGTGGAGCGGAAGTTCAATGAGCAGTTCTTC. Protein sequence: CSVERKFNEQFF.

This clonotype appeared once. The J gene is TRBJ2-7, the V gene TRBV12-3 or TRBV12-4; D might be TRBD2 (5 bases). Trimming took 3 bases from V and 5 from J, leaving 14 bases between them. The CDR3 extends over 14 amino acids. The CDR3 DNA is TGTGCCAGCAGTTTTCCCGCGAACGGGAACGAGCAGTACTTC. This translates into CASSFPANGNEQYF.